The rows below give T cell receptor beta chains drawn from one sample of a study of shared clonotypes between healthy human individuals. The assay was immunoSEQ multiplex PCR, and TCRdb's table has in-frame clones only and misses some. The profile shows roughly 2.1 million clones, roughly 91% of them singletons. The specimen sequenced was naive CD8+ T cells from PBMCs. Every receptor here comes from a man younger than 30 in good health. Some clones in this sample may be carry-over from other donors' samples. Each CDR3 is given with its conserved first and last residue. A D gene is named only where the DNA matches it firmly. Expanded clones are given a class, and other clones once, few, many or no size at all.

clone size | CDR3 length | J gene | V gene | D gene | CDR3 DNA | CDR3 protein
. | 16 | TRBJ2-7 | TRBV7-9 | . | TGTGCCAGCAGCCAAGGACCACCCCGGAGCTCCTACGAGCAGTACTTC | CASSQGPPRSSYEQYF
. | 15 | TRBJ1-1 | TRBV5-1 | TRBD1 | TGCGCCAGCAGCTTGAATCAGGGGGCGGGCACTGAAGCTTTCTTT | CASSLNQGAGTEAFF
. | 19 | TRBJ2-3 | TRBV7-8 | TRBD2 | TGTGCCAGCAGCTTAGCTATCGGGGTGTCCGGGAGGGCCACAGATACGCAGTATTTT | CASSLAIGVSGRATDTQYF
. | 13 | TRBJ1-2 | TRBV6-5 | TRBD1 | TGTGCCAGCAGTTACCTCGACAGGGATGGCTACACCTTC | CASSYLDRDGYTF
. | 15 | TRBJ1-1 | TRBV2 | TRBD1 | TGTGCCAGCATCCCACCTGTCCCGGGACAGGGCTTTGCTTTCTTT | CASIPPVPGQGFAFF
. | 12 | TRBJ1-2 | TRBV5-1 | . | TGCGCCAGCAGCATGGACAAGGATGGCTACACCTTC | CASSMDKDGYTF
few | 13 | TRBJ1-1 | TRBV6-1 | . | TGTGCCAGCAGAGCGGACAGGAACACTGAAGCTTTCTTT | CASRADRNTEAFF
. | 13 | TRBJ2-4 | TRBV27 | . | TGTGCCAGCAGAGGCATGGGGGAGAACATTCAGTACTTC | CASRGMGENIQYF
. | 17 | TRBJ1-1 | TRBV1 | . | TGCACCAGCAGCCAAGATCCGATCCCACCTGGCGACACTGAAGCTTTCTTT | CTSSQDPIPPGDTEAFF
. | 16 | TRBJ2-7 | TRBV6-5 | . | TGTGCCAGCAGTTACGGTATGGGGTCGAGCCAATACGAGCAGTACTTC | CASSYGMGSSQYEQYF
. | 15 | TRBJ1-2 | TRBV27 | TRBD1 | TGTGCCAGCAGTTTCGGTAGACAGGGGATCGGGGGCTACACCTTC | CASSFGRQGIGGYTF
. | 15 | TRBJ2-1 | TRBV5-4 | TRBD2 | TGTGCCAGCAGCTTTAAGCGGGAGGTTTCCAATGAGCAGTTCTTC | CASSFKREVSNEQFF
. | 14 | TRBJ1-5 | TRBV6-5 | . | TGTGCCAGCAGTTCAGGACAGTGGGGTGAGCCCCAGCATTTT | CASSSGQWGEPQHF
. | 15 | TRBJ2-7 | TRBV19 | TRBD2 | TGTGCCAGTCAAGGACTAGCCACGGGAGACCCCGAGCAGTACTTC | CASQGLATGDPEQYF
. | 15 | TRBJ2-3 | TRBV4-1 | . | TGCGCCAGCAGCCAGGACTACCCCAGTACCGATACGCAGTATTTT | CASSQDYPSTDTQYF
. | 13 | TRBJ2-7 | TRBV29-1 | TRBD2 | TGCAGCGTACATACCGGGGGGACCTACGAGCAGTACTTC | CSVHTGGTYEQYF
once | 15 | TRBJ1-1 | TRBV7-8 | . | TGTGCCAGCAGCTTATCGAGGACAGAGAACACTGAAGCTTTCTTT | CASSLSRTENTEAFF
once | 19 | TRBJ1-3 | TRBV28 | TRBD1 | TGTGCCAGCAGTCCTTTGATCCGGGACAGGGAAATCTCTGGAAACACCATATATTTT | CASSPLIRDREISGNTIYF
. | 17 | TRBJ2-1 | TRBV5-4 | . | TGTGCCAGCAGCGTAGGAGGGCGGGCCCGACCCTACAATGAGCAGTTCTTC | CASSVGGRARPYNEQFF
. | 13 | TRBJ2-2 | TRBV6-5 | . | TGTGCCAGTGGAGGGGCGGCGAAGGGGGAGCTGTTTTTT | CASGGAAKGELFF
. | 13 | TRBJ2-3 | TRBV6-1 | TRBD1 | TGTGCCAGCACACAGGGGTTCGCAGATACGCAGTATTTT | CASTQGFADTQYF
. | 16 | TRBJ2-2 | TRBV6-5 | TRBD2 | TGTGCCAGCAGTTACGGAGCGGGAGGCCCAACCGGGGAGCTGTTTTTT | CASSYGAGGPTGELFF